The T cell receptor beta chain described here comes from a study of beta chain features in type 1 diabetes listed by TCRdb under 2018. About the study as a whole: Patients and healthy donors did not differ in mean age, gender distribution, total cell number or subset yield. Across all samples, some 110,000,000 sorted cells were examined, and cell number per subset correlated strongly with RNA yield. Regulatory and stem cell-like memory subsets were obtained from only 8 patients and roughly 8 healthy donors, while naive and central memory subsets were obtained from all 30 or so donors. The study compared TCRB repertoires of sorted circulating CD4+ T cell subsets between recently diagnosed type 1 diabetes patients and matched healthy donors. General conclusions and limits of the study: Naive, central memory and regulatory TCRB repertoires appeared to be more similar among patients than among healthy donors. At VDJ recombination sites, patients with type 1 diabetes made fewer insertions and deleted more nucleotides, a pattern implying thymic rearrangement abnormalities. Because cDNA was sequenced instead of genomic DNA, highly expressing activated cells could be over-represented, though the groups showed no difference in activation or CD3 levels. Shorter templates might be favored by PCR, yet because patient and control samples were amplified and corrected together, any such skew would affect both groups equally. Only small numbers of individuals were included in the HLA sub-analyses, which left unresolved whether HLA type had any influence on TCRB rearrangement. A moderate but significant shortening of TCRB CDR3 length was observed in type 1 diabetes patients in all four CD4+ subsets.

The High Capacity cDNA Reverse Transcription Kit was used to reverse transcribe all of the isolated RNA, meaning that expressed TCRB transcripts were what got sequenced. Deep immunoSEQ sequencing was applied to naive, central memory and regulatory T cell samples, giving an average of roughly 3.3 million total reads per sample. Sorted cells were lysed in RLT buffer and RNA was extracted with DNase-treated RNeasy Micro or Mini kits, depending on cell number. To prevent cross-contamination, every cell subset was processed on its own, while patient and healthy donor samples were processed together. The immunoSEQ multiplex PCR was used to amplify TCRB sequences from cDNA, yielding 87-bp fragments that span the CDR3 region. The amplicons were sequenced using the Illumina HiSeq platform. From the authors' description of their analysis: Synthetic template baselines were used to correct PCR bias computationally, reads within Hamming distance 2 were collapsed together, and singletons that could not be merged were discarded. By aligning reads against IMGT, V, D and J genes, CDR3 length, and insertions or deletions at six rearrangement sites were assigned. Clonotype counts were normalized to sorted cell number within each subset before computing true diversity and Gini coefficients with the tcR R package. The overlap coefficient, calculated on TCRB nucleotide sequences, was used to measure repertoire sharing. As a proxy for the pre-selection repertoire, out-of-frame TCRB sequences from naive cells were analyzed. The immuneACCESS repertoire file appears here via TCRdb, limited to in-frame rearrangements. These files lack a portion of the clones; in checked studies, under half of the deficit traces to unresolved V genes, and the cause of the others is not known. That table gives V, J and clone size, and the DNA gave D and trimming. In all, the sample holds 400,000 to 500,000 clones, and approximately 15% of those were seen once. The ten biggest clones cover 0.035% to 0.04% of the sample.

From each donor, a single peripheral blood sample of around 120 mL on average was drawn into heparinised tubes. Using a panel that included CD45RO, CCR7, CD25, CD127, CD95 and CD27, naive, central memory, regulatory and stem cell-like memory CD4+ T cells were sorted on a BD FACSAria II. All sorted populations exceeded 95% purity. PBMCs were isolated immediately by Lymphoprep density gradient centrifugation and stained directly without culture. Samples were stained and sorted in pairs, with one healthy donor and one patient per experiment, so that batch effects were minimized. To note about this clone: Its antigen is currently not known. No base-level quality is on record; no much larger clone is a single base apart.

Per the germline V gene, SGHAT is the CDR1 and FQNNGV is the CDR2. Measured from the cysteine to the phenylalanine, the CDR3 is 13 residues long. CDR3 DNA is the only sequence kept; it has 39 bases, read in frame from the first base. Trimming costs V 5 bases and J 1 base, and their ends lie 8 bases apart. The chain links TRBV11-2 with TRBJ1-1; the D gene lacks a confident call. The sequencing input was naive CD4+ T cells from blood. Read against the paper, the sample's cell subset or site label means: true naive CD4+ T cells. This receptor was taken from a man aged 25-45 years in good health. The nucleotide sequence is TGTGCCAGCAGCGGACGACAGAACACTGAAGCTTTCTTT. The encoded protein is CASSGRQNTEAFF.